This T cell receptor (beta chain) was documented in a study of technical replicates of blood from a handful of donors. The V and J ends lost 2 bases and 1 base respectively, with 12 bases between them. The CDR3 spans 16 residues. From germline, CDR1 is MNHEY and CDR2 SMNVEV (reference sequence). Clones were sequenced by immunoSEQ multiplex PCR, and TCRdb holds only the in-frame ones, with some missing. The data contain tens of thousands of clones, roughly 95% of them singletons. Sequencing was performed on T cells isolated from PBMCs. The sequence was obtained from a human donor in good health. V is TRBV27 and J is TRBJ1-5; D is possibly TRBD1 (5 bases). CDR3 DNA sequence: TGTGCCAGCAGTTTAAAGACCCCAGGGAGCAATCAGCCCCAGCATTTT. It encodes CASSLKTPGSNQPQHF.